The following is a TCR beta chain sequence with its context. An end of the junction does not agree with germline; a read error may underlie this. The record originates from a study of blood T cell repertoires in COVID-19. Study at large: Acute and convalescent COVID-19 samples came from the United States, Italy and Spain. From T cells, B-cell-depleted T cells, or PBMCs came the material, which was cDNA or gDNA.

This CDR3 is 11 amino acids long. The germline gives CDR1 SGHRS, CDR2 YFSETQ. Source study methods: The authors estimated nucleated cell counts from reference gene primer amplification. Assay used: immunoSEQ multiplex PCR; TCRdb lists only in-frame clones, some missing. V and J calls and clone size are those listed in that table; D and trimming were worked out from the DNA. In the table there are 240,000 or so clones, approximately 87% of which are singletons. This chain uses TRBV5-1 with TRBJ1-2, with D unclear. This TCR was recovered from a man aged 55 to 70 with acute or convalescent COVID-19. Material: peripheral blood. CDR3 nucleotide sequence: TGCGCCAGCAGCCCGGGTACCCATACATTCTTC. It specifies CASSPGTHTFF.